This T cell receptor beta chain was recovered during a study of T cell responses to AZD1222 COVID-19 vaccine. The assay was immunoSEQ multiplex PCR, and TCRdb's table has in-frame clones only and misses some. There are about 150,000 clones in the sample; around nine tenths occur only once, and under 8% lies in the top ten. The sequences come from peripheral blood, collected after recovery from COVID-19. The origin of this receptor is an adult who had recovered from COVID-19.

In nucleotides, the CDR3 is TGTGCCAGTAGGCCTAGGGGGACTAGCGGCACCGGGGAGCTGTTTTTT. Its protein product is CASRPRGTSGTGELFF. The chain joins TRBV19 to TRBJ2-2; TRBD2 matches at 11 bases. CDR1 and CDR2 from the germline V gene are LNHDA and SQIVND (reference sequence). The V gene end was trimmed by 6 bases and the J gene end by 4 bases; junction bases not matched to a gene: 7. The CDR3 totals 16 residues.